This T cell receptor beta chain is from a study of molecular identifiers for immune sequencing clone quantification. Naive CD8 T cells underwent sorting with the CD8+CD4-CCR7+CD45RA+ definition. The junction had 13 bases not matched to a gene; V was cut back by 6 bases and J by 12 bases. The germline CDR1 and CDR2 sequences are SNHLY and FYNNEI. The CDR3 is 15 residues long. Each CDR3 protein is one row after TCRdb ran MiXCR on the PCR reads. This table has some 680,000 distinct CDR3 sequences, roughly 25% appearing once. The rearrangement uses TRBV2 and TRBJ2-1; 11 bases line up with TRBD1. The sequencing input was naive CD8+ T cells from blood, with Jurkat cell RNA spiked in. Indicated subset: FACS-sorted CD8+CD4-CCR7+CD45RA+ naive T cells. This clonotype was obtained from a human donor in good health. Some libraries in this study had Jurkat cell RNA spiked in. CDR3 coding DNA: TGTGCCAGCAGCCCAGGGACAGGGGGTTTGGATGGGCAGTTCTTC. Its protein is CASSPGTGGLDGQFF.